This TCR beta chain was sequenced during a study of spatial heterogeneity in lung cancer. Study-wide results and limits: Resection saw ubiquitous expanded tumor TCRs appear in blood more than follow-up did.

Time point denoted: blood at routine non-recurrence follow-up after resection. Unsorted tumor, nontumor lung tissue or cryopreserved PBMC supplied the whole RNA. Trimming left V 9 bases short and J 3 bases short, with 5 bases between. Looked up from germline, CDR1 is MNHEY and CDR2 is SVGEGT. The CDR3 runs 11 residues. This clonotype was seen more than once but under ten times. As yet, its antigen is unknown. Single TCR cDNA molecules each had their own unique molecular identifier. TCRdb recomputed calls from the 5' RACE reads with MiXCR, one row per CDR3 protein. The data contain around 110,000 distinct CDR3 sequences, 12% of them singletons.

The specimen comprised PBMCs, sampled at follow-up. The V and J genes are TRBV6-2 or TRBV6-3 and TRBJ2-2; D remains unclear. The receptor was isolated from a male donor with early-stage non-small cell lung cancer. CDR3 loop: CAREDTGELFF. The CDR3 nucleotides read TGTGCCAGGGAAGACACCGGGGAGCTGTTTTTT.